The clone carrying this T cell receptor beta chain was seen a few times. The sample belongs to a study of CD8 T cells in Susac syndrome. cDNA came from roughly 0.53 to 1 ug RNA primed by random hexamers. The immunoSEQ assay covered 54 Vbeta and 13 Jbeta segments for CDR3. MiXCR, run by TCRdb on the immunoSEQ multiplex PCR reads, gives a single entry per CDR3 protein. The repertoire holds about 130,000 distinct CDR3 sequences, with approximately 79% as singletons. This CDR3 spans 16 amino acids. CDR1 is SEHNR, CDR2 FQNEAQ, per germline (reference sequence). The germline V and J ends were trimmed by 0 bases and 0 bases, with 12 bases remaining between them.

The sample consisted of CD8+ T cells from PBMCs. The source of this sequence is a human donor with multiple sclerosis. The V call is TRBV7-9, the J call TRBJ2-7, with D unresolved. The CDR3: CASSLASGLSSYEQYF. The CDR3 DNA reads TGTGCCAGCAGCTTAGCTTCAGGCTTAAGCTCCTACGAGCAGTACTTC.